Included here is one T cell receptor beta chain sequence, with context. The sample comes from a study of blood T cell repertoires in COVID-19. For the study at large: The origin of the acute and convalescent COVID-19 samples was the United States, Italy and Spain. PBMCs, B-cell-depleted T cells, or T cells provided the cDNA or gDNA that made up the material.

This CDR3 contains 16 residues. With V trimmed by 0 bases and J by 5 bases, 9 bases remained unmatched. Germline V gene sequence: CDR1 MGHRA, CDR2 YSYEKL. Original processing methods: Amplification with reference gene primers provided the estimates of nucleated cell counts. Clones were sequenced by immunoSEQ multiplex PCR, and TCRdb holds only the in-frame ones, with some missing. V and J calls and clone size are given by that table; D and trimming were obtained from the DNA. The data contain approximately 270,000 clones, about 90% of them singletons. The chain combines TRBV4-1 with TRBJ2-5; 7 nucleotides match TRBD2. The clonotype comes from an elderly man with acute or convalescent COVID-19. Sequences were obtained from peripheral blood. This CDR3 reads CASSQDGTGGWETQYF. The CDR3 DNA follows: TGCGCCAGCAGCCAAGATGGGACCGGGGGGTGGGAGACCCAGTACTTC.